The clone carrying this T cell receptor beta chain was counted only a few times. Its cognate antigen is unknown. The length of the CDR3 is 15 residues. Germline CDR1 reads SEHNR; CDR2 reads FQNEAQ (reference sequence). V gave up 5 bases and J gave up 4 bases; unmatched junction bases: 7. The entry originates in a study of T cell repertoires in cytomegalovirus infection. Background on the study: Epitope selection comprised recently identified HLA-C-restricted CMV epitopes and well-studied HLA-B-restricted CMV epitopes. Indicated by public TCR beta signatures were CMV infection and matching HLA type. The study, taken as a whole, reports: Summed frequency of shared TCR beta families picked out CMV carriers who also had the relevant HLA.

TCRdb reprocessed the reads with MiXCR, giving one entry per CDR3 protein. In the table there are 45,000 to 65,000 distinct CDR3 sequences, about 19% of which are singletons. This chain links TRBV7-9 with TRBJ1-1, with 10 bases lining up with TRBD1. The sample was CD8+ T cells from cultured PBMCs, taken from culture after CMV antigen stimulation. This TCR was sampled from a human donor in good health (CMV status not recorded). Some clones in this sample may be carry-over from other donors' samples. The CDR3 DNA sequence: TGTGCCAGCAGCCCCCGGGACAGGGGCGGCACTGAAGCTTTCTTT. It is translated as CASSPRDRGGTEAFF.